These 16 T cell receptor beta chains were sequenced from one sample in a study of cytotoxic CD8 clonotypes in ibrutinib-treated CLL. The protocol was immunoSEQ multiplex PCR, while the TCRdb copy is restricted to in-frame clones and leaves out a portion. The sample holds over 250,000 clones, 60% to 80% seen once. Sequenced material: PBMCs, taken at disease progression, from a patient treated with ibrutinib. The receptors derive from a human donor with chronic lymphocytic leukemia.

The rearrangement joins TRBV28 to TRBJ2-3; D uncertain. The germline gives CDR1 MDHEN, CDR2 SYDVKM. The CDR3 length is 14 residues. V was cut by 6 bases and J by 4 bases, with 14 bases left in between. CDR3 protein: CASSLKGHSDTQYF. The CDR3 region has the DNA TGTGCCAGCAGCCTCAAAGGTCATTCAGATACGCAGTATTTT.

In nucleotides, the CDR3 is TGTGCCAGTAGTGCACCTAGCGGGAGCTCCTACGAGCAGTACTTC. Its translation: CASSAPSGSSYEQYF. This chain joins TRBV19 and TRBJ2-7; 10 bases are shared with TRBD2. The CDR3 is 15 residues long. Germline lookup yields CDR1 LNHDA and CDR2 SQIVND (reference sequence). With 5 bases clipped from V and 0 bases from J, the junction kept 4 bases outside the gene matches.

This clone has just one count. V is TRBV6-5 and J is TRBJ2-5, with D maybe TRBD1 (5 bases). CDR3 length: 13 residues. The V and J ends lost 2 bases and 1 base respectively, with 5 bases between them. The germline CDR1 and CDR2 sequences are MNHEY and SVGAGI. The CDR3 DNA reads TGTGCCAGCAGTTACGGGGCCCAAGAGACCCAGTACTTC. This codes for CASSYGAQETQYF.

The chain links TRBV5-4 to TRBJ1-1; 8 bases fit TRBD1. The CDR3 length is 15 residues. CDR1 SGHNT and CDR2 YYREEE come from the germline V gene (reference sequence). V shed 3 bases, J shed 1 base, and the junction held 5 bases outside the gene matches. This chain's CDR3 is CASSSGQGPNTEAFF. The CDR3 nucleotides read TGTGCCAGCAGCTCCGGACAGGGCCCGAACACTGAAGCTTTCTTT.

V and J are TRBV4-1 and TRBJ1-1, with a possible D match to TRBD1 (6 bases). The ends were cut back, 3 bases at V and 1 base at J, with 9 bases in the middle. The germline V gene encodes CDR1 MGHRA and CDR2 YSYEKL. This CDR3 is 14 amino acids long. CDR3 amino acids: CASSQWDTNTEAFF. The CDR3 DNA follows: TGCGCCAGCAGCCAGTGGGACACGAACACTGAAGCTTTCTTT.

The rearrangement uses TRBV29-1 and TRBJ2-5; 7 bases match TRBD1. Germline V lookup: CDR1 SQVTM, CDR2 ANQGSEA. Losses at the gene ends were 5 bases for V and 1 base for J; bases not matched to a gene: 4. The CDR3 consists of 13 residues. The CDR3 loop reads CSVITGAQETQYF. CDR3 DNA: TGCAGCGTTATAACAGGGGCCCAAGAGACCCAGTACTTC.

The chain uses TRBV7-6 and TRBJ2-7; D is perhaps TRBD1 or TRBD2 (6 bases each). V lost 1 base and J lost 3, with 13 bases in between. The CDR3 has 15 residues. CDR1 and CDR2 (germline): SGHVS, FNYEAQ. The DNA of the CDR3 is TGTGCCAGCAGCTTAGAAAGGGGGGCAAACTACGAGCAGTACTTC. This encodes CASSLERGANYEQYF. The variable domain in full, with the rest retrieved from reference TRBV7-6 and TRBJ2-7, is GAGVSQSPRYKVTKRGQDVALRCDPISGHVSLYWYRQALGQGPEFLTYFNYEAQQDKSGLPNDRFSAERPEGSISTLTIQRTEQRDSAMYRCASSLERGANYEQYFGPGTRLTVT.

The chain is built from TRBV29-1 and TRBJ1-2; D uncertain. V lost 7 bases and J 6 bases, leaving 21 bases between the germline ends. Germline CDR1 is SQVTM and CDR2 is ANQGSEA. This CDR3 is 14 amino acids long. Written as DNA, the CDR3 is TGCAGCGCCAGACACTTCCCGGCCCGGGATGGCTACACCTTC. Translating gives CSARHFPARDGYTF.

CDR3 nucleotide sequence: TGTGCCAGCAGCTCCATCGTAGCGGGGGGCACAGATACGCAGTATTTT. Its protein product is CASSSIVAGGTDTQYF. The rearrangement links TRBV7-9 to TRBJ2-3; TRBD2 matches 9 bases. The CDR3 runs to 16 residues. Trimming at V came to 4 bases and at J to 1 base, leaving 6 bases not matched to a gene. Per germline, CDR1 SEHNR and CDR2 FQNEAQ (reference sequence).

This chain uses TRBV7-2 with TRBJ2-3; D is possibly TRBD2 (5 bases). CDR1 and CDR2 (germline): SGHTA, FQGNSA. Deletions cut 6 bases from V and 4 bases from J, with 11 bases between. This CDR3 contains 13 residues. The CDR3 spells CASRWRYADTQYF. The CDR3 bases are TGTGCCAGCAGGTGGAGGTACGCAGATACGCAGTATTTT.

The genes are TRBV7-8 and TRBJ1-5; D is unclear. The CDR3 runs 13 residues. Germline values: CDR1 SGHVS, CDR2 FQNEAQ. V lost 5 bases to trimming and J lost 0 bases, with 5 bases between them. The CDR3 protein is CASSQDSNQPQHF. DNA for the CDR3: TGTGCCAGCAGCCAAGATAGCAATCAGCCCCAGCATTTT. Looking up the rest from reference TRBV7-8 and TRBJ1-5 gives the full variable domain: GAGVSQSPRYKVAKRGQDVALRCDPISGHVSLFWYQQALGQGPEFLTYFQNEAQLDKSGLPSDRFFAERPEGSVSTLKIQRTQQEDSAVYLCASSQDSNQPQHFGDGTRLSIL.

This CDR3 reads CASSLLQGTDEKLFF. Here the CDR3 DNA reads TGCGCCAGCAGCCTTTTACAGGGGACCGATGAAAAACTGTTTTTT. V usage is TRBV5-1 and J usage is TRBJ1-4; 7 nucleotides align to TRBD1. The CDR3 runs to 15 residues. V was pared by 4 bases and J by 6 bases, with 9 bases of the junction left unmatched. CDR1 SGHRS and CDR2 YFSETQ come from the germline V gene.

The chain couples TRBV29-1 to TRBJ2-5, with 7 bases lining up with TRBD1. The CDR3 runs to 14 residues. J was trimmed by 5 bases and V by 8 bases; bases with no gene match: 14. Germline CDR1 SQVTM, CDR2 ANQGSEA. CDR3 sequence (DNA): TGCAGCTCAGTGGGAAAGGGGGCATGGGAGACCCAGTACTTC. This sequence encodes CSSVGKGAWETQYF.

The chain employs TRBV7-9 and TRBJ2-1, with D perhaps TRBD2 (5 bases). CDR1 is SEHNR and CDR2 is FQNEAQ in the germline V gene (reference sequence). The CDR3 is made up of 15 amino acids. Trimming removed 1 base from V and 0 bases from J, with 7 bases in between. This CDR3 is CASSLDGSSYNEQFF. CDR3 bases: TGTGCCAGCAGCTTAGATGGGAGCTCCTACAATGAGCAGTTCTTC.

This clone has just a few counts. The CDR3 region has the DNA TGCGCCAGCAGCACAGGACAGGGTCTGAATTCACCCCTCCACTTT. Translation: CASSTGQGLNSPLHF. The chain uses TRBV5-1 and TRBJ1-6, with TRBD1 matching 8 bases. CDR1 SGHRS and CDR2 YFSETQ come from the germline V gene. The CDR3 totals 15 residues. The trim removed 4 bases at V and 7 bases at J, leaving 7 bases unmatched. Variable domain in full (rest from reference TRBV5-1 and TRBJ1-6): KAGVTQTPRYLIKTRGQQVTLSCSPISGHRSVSWYQQTPGQGLQFLFEYFSETQRNKGNFPGRFSGRQFSNSRSEMNVSTLELGDSALYLCASSTGQGLNSPLHFGNGTRLTVT.

The chain employs TRBV29-1 and TRBJ2-7, with D possibly TRBD1 on 5 matching bases. The CDR3 is 15 residues long. V lost 2 bases and J 0 bases, leaving 14 bases between the germline ends. Germline V lookup: CDR1 SQVTM, CDR2 ANQGSEA. The CDR3 nucleotides read TGCAGCGTTGAAAGGTGGGGCCCCATCTCCTACGAGCAGTACTTC. Residues: CSVERWGPISYEQYF.